These 18 T cell receptor beta chains came from one sample sequenced in a study of T cell responses to AZD1222 COVID-19 vaccine (dated by TCRdb to the early 2020s). Receptors were amplified or captured by the immunoSEQ multiplex PCR assay. What TCRdb holds here is the immuneACCESS table cut down to in-frame rearrangements. Part of the clones is not present; checked against another copy, under half of the missing clones reflect an unresolved V gene, and the others are unexplained. The sample has fewer than 150,000 clones on record, over 90% of them singletons. Clones ranked in the top ten supply 0.9% to 0.95% of the sample. Per the publication, the time point label means: baseline before first vaccination. Sequencing used peripheral blood, obtained on day 0 of AZD1222 vaccination. Receptors were obtained from an adult in good health.

This clone was observed once. The J gene is TRBJ1-2, the V gene TRBV29-1; D is perhaps TRBD1 (5 bases). The germline V gene encodes CDR1 SQVTM and CDR2 ANQGSEA. There are 13 residues in the CDR3. V shed 1 base and J shed 6 bases, with 12 bases lying between them. CDR3 residues: CSVEVGQGDGYTF. For the CDR3, the DNA is TGCAGCGTTGAAGTAGGCCAGGGTGATGGCTACACCTTC.

The genes are TRBV6-5 and TRBJ2-1, with 13 bases matching TRBD2. With 5 bases clipped from V and 7 bases from J, the junction kept 5 bases outside the gene matches. This CDR3 comprises 15 residues. Germline values: CDR1 MNHEY, CDR2 SVGAGI. CDR3 nucleotides: TGTGCCAGCAGTCGCTTACTAGCGGGGGGGAATGAGCAGTTCTTC. Its translation is CASSRLLAGGNEQFF.

The genes are TRBV7-2 and TRBJ1-1; D uncertain. The V end was cut by 2 bases, the J end by 4 bases, with 11 bases between. The CDR3 runs to 14 residues. Germline CDR1 and CDR2: SGHTA and FQGNSA. CDR3 loop: CASSLNSRFTEAFF. CDR3 nucleotide sequence: TGTGCCAGCAGCTTAAACTCGAGGTTCACTGAAGCTTTCTTT.

The genes are TRBV9 and TRBJ1-3; TRBD1 is a possible D gene (5 bases). Trimming took off 0 bases at V and 0 bases at J, with 7 bases between the two ends. Per the germline V gene, CDR1 is SGDLS and CDR2 is YYNGEE. The length of the CDR3 is 15 residues. The CDR3 region has the DNA TGTGCCAGCAGCGTAGCTGGGGCCTCTGGAAACACCATATATTTT. Amino acid sequence: CASSVAGASGNTIYF.

The chain recombines TRBV19 with TRBJ1-1, with a weak D call TRBD1 (6 bases). The germline V gene has CDR1 LNHDA and CDR2 SQIVND (reference sequence). The ends were cut back, 5 bases at V and 4 bases at J, with 14 bases in the middle. The CDR3 has 14 residues. CDR3 in amino acids: CASSPEGGFTEAFF. CDR3 coding DNA: TGTGCCAGTAGTCCTGAGGGGGGCTTCACTGAAGCTTTCTTT.

This clone came up once. This chain joins TRBV11-2 and TRBJ1-1; D may be TRBD1 (6 bases). Germline V gene lookup returns CDR1 SGHAT and CDR2 FQNNGV. This CDR3 is built from 15 residues. Deletions cut 1 base from V and 0 bases from J, with 9 bases between. CDR3 bases: TGTGCCAGCAGCTTAGGCGGGGACATGAACACTGAAGCTTTCTTT. Translation: CASSLGGDMNTEAFF.

The chain carries TRBV4-1 and TRBJ2-7; 11 bases align to TRBD1. The V gene's germline CDR1 is MGHRA and CDR2 YSYEKL. The CDR3 has 14 amino acids. Germline trimming cut 8 bases from V and 2 bases from J; bases unmatched to any gene: 5. The chain's CDR3 is CASSPGQGAYEQYF. CDR3 DNA: TGCGCCAGCTCACCGGGACAGGGGGCCTACGAGCAGTACTTC.

The V gene is TRBV6-5, the J gene TRBJ1-4, with D unclear. This CDR3 spans 13 amino acids. Trimming shortened V by 11 bases and J by 4 bases, and 14 bases separated the two germline ends. From germline, CDR1 is MNHEY and CDR2 SVGAGI. The CDR3 spells CAGSYDYNEKLFF. In DNA form, the CDR3 reads TGTGCCGGATCCTATGACTATAATGAAAAACTGTTTTTT.

The chain is built from TRBV3-1 (or the pseudogene TRBV3-2) and TRBJ2-1, with 8 bases aligning to TRBD2. The V gene end was trimmed by 4 bases and the J gene end by 4 bases; junction bases not matched to a gene: 6. Germline V gene lookup returns CDR1 LGHDT and CDR2 YNNKEL (reference sequence). The CDR3 is 15 amino acids. CDR3 amino acids: CASSRFSGSYNEQFF. The CDR3 DNA is TGTGCCAGCAGCCGTTTCAGCGGGAGTTACAATGAGCAGTTCTTC.

In this sample, this clone turned up a few times. The chain uses TRBV27 and TRBJ1-2; D is undetermined. V lost 3 bases to trimming and J lost 5 bases, with 19 bases between them. Germline values: CDR1 MNHEY, CDR2 SMNVEV (reference sequence). This CDR3 contains 16 residues. CDR3 nucleotides: TGTGCCAGCAGTTTTAAGCCCCGGATGGGCTTTTATGGCTACACCTTC. Its translation: CASSFKPRMGFYGYTF.

The genes are TRBV5-1 and TRBJ1-1; D ambiguous. This CDR3 comprises 15 residues. V shed 7 bases and J shed 1 base, with 17 bases lying between them. Germline V gives CDR1 SGHRS, CDR2 YFSETQ. This CDR3 reads CASGVPSNGNTEAFF. DNA of the CDR3: TGCGCCAGCGGGGTACCGAGCAACGGGAACACTGAAGCTTTCTTT.

The rearrangement uses TRBV6-5 and TRBJ1-5; D remains ambiguous. V lost 3 bases and J 4 bases, leaving 7 bases between the germline ends. The CDR3 runs 13 residues. The germline gives CDR1 MNHEY, CDR2 SVGAGI. The CDR3 loop is CASSYTGNQPQHF. As DNA, the CDR3 is TGTGCCAGCAGTTATACCGGTAATCAGCCCCAGCATTTT.

This chain uses TRBV6-5 with TRBJ1-4; 7 nucleotides line up with TRBD1. The CDR3 length is 14 residues. Trimming took 7 bases from V and 5 from J; bases not matched to a gene: 7. Germline V CDR1 and CDR2: MNHEY, SVGAGI. CDR3 DNA sequence: TGTGCCAGCACCGCGACAGGGCCAAATGAAAAACTGTTTTTT. Translating it yields CASTATGPNEKLFF.

V is TRBV7-3 and J is TRBJ1-1, with unresolved D. V lost 5 bases and J 1 base, leaving 8 bases between the germline ends. The germline V gene has CDR1 SGHTA and CDR2 FQGTGA. This CDR3 is 13 amino acids long. CDR3 coding DNA: TGTGCCAGCAGCACTAACAGGAACACTGAAGCTTTCTTT. Residues: CASSTNRNTEAFF. The entire variable domain, with the rest obtained from reference TRBV7-3 and TRBJ1-1, is as follows: GAGVSQTPSNKVTEKGKYVELRCDPISGHTALYWYRQSLGQGPEFLIYFQGTGAADDSGLPNDRFFAVRPEGSVSTLKIQRTERGDSAVYLCASSTNRNTEAFFGQGTRLTVV.

This clone was seen a handful of times. This sequence joins TRBV6-4 and TRBJ2-3; the match to TRBD2 covers 10 bases. J gave up 4 bases and V 3 bases, and 1 base lay outside the gene matches. Germline-derived CDR1 and CDR2 are MRHNA and SNTAGT. CDR3 length: 14 residues. The CDR3 loop is CASSESGGADTQYF. CDR3 DNA: TGTGCCAGCAGTGAAAGCGGGGGGGCAGATACGCAGTATTTT.

J is TRBJ2-3 and V is TRBV6-5; weak D call: TRBD1 (6 bases). Germline V gene sequence: CDR1 MNHEY, CDR2 SVGAGI. Trimming took off 6 bases at V and 5 bases at J, with 18 bases between the two ends. This CDR3 is 15 amino acids long. The CDR3 DNA reads TGTGCCAGCAGGTCGACGGGACACCGCGGAGATACGCAGTATTTT. Protein sequence: CASRSTGHRGDTQYF.

The chain employs TRBV2 and TRBJ1-3; D not resolved. This CDR3 has 13 residues. V was clipped by 10 bases and J by 4 bases, with 14 bases between them. Germline assignment: CDR1 SNHLY and CDR2 FYNNEI. In DNA form, the CDR3 reads TGTGCCAAGTCCATAGGTTCGGGAAACACCATATATTTT. Its translation is CAKSIGSGNTIYF.

The rearrangement uses TRBV9 and TRBJ2-3; 7 bases are shared with TRBD1. Germline CDR1 reads SGDLS; CDR2 reads YYNGEE. Trimming at V came to 3 bases and at J to 6 bases, leaving 4 bases not matched to a gene. The CDR3 has 13 residues. CDR3 region: CASSGGGRDTQYF. For the CDR3, the DNA is TGTGCCAGCAGCGGAGGGGGCAGGGATACGCAGTATTTT. Complete variable domain (other parts from reference TRBV9 and TRBJ2-3): DSGVTQTPKHLITATGQRVTLRCSPRSGDLSVYWYQQSLDQGLQFLIQYYNGEERAKGNILERFSAQQFPDLHSELNLSSLELGDSALYFCASSGGGRDTQYFGPGTRLTVL.